This T cell receptor beta chain was recovered during a study of blood T cell repertoires in COVID-19 (dated by TCRdb to the early 2020s). A note on the overall study: Samples from collaborators originated in the United States, Italy and Spain and spanned both the acute and convalescent phases of COVID-19. The prospective study material was composed of cDNA or gDNA derived from T cells, B-cell-depleted T cells, or PBMCs. Deeply sampled blood TCRbeta repertoires from subjects exposed to, actively infected with, or recovered from COVID-19 were included in the dataset. The repertoires were made available in a free public database intended to serve as a resource for research on the immune response to SARS-CoV-2. Samples came from the ongoing ImmuneRACE study (first 160 participants) plus 1,254 subjects from 6 global collaborators. Nearly every sample came with metadata listing a de-identified subject ID, COVID-19 status, age in years and sex. Where HLA class I and class II types were available, the types were taken from metadata supplied by the sample provider, not from assay-based typing. Overall study results and their limits: The quantity of clinical and demographic metadata differed by source and by participant and was supplied without curation.

About this clone itself: The clone's antigen remains unknown. Base qualities were left out, and no much larger clone turns up one base away.

One collaborating source in Seattle enrolled patients during active infection and followed them longitudinally through the course of disease. Whole blood was collected in K2EDTA tubes by collaborating institutions according to the institutions' own protocols. For TCRbeta analysis, collaborators shipped samples as frozen whole blood, isolated PBMCs, or DNA extracted from either of those sample types. The immunoSEQ Assay, a bias-controlled multiplex PCR, was used to amplify TCRbeta CDR3 regions from genomic DNA. As for the original processing: Nucleated cell counts per sample were estimated from amplification of reference gene primers within the assay. To quantify the absolute abundance of each unique TCRbeta CDR3 rearrangement, sequence reads were collapsed and filtered. For each sample, productive Simpson clonality was calculated as the square root of Simpson's diversity index over productive rearrangements. TCRdb stores this immuneACCESS table with in-frame sequences only. Part of the clones is absent; in the studies checked, under half of the shortfall reflects unresolved V genes, and no reason is known for the rest. Clonal size and the V and J genes are those of that table, whereas D and trimming came from the DNA. For this sample there are 150,000 to 170,000 clones; 83% appear just once. The ten largest clones take up 9.5% to 13% of the sample.

From the germline V gene (reference sequence), CDR1 is MNHEY and CDR2 is SMNVEV. After removal of 3 bases from V and 6 bases from J, the junction retains 13 bases not matched to a gene. The CDR3 holds 16 amino acids from the cysteine to the phenylalanine. CDR3 DNA only is kept here, 48 bases in frame from base 1. This TCR derives from a woman aged 55-75 years with COVID-19, enrolled during active disease. Material: peripheral blood. The chain is made from TRBV27 and TRBJ1-2, and TRBD1 aligns with 7 junction nucleotides. The CDR3 reads as follows: CASSFDRDLSIHGYTF. The nucleotide sequence reads TGTGCCAGCAGTTTCGACAGGGATCTCTCAATCCATGGCTACACCTTC.